This T cell receptor beta chain was sequenced during a study of blood T cell repertoires in COVID-19. Some clones are missing from TCRdb's copy, which holds only in-frame ones; the method was immunoSEQ multiplex PCR. The sample has about 97,000 clones, 92% seen once. Germline trimming cut 0 bases from V and 2 bases from J; bases unmatched to any gene: 12. The CDR3 is 18 residues long. Germline V CDR1 and CDR2: SGHRS, YFSETQ. Sample: peripheral blood. This clonotype originated in a woman in her fifties or sixties with COVID-19, enrolled during active disease. The rearrangement links TRBV5-1 to TRBJ2-3, with 7 bases that match TRBD2. The CDR3 DNA follows: TGCGCCAGCAGCTTGGGCCCAAGTGGCGGGGGTTACACAGATACGCAGTATTTT. Residues: CASSLGPSGGGYTDTQYF.